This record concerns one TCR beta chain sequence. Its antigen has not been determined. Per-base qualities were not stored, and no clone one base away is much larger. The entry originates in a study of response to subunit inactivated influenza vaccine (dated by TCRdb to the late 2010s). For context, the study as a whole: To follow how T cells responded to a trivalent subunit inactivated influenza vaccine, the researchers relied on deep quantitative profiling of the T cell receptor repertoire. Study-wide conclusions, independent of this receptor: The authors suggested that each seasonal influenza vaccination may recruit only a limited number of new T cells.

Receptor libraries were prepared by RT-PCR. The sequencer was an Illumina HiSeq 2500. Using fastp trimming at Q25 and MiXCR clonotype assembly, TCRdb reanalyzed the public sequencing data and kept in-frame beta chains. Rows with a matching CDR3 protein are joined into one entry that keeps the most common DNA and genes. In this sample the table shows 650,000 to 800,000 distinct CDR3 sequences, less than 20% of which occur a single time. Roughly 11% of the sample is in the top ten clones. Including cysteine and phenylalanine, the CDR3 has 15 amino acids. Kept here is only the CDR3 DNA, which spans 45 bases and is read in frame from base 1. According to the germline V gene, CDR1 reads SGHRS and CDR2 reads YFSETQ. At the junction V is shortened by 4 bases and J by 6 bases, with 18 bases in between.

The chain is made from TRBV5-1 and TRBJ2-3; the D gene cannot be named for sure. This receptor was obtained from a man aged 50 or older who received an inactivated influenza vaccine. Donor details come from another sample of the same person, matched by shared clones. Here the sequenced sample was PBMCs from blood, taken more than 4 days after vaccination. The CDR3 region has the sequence CASSLDSVGSDTQYF. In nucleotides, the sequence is TGCGCCAGCAGCCTCGATTCGGTCGGCTCGGATACGCAGTATTTT.